The 31 T cell receptor beta chains below come from one sample, sequenced in a study of T cell responses to AZD1222 COVID-19 vaccine. The data were produced by immunoSEQ multiplex PCR, yet TCRdb's version contains in-frame clones alone and is incomplete. The sample records 150,000 to 200,000 clones, just under 95% being singletons. Sequencing was performed on peripheral blood, taken 28 days after the second dose of the MenACWY control vaccine. The source of these receptors is an adult who received the MenACWY meningococcal vaccine as a control.

This chain uses TRBV28 with TRBJ1-1, with D hard to call. The CDR3 runs 12 residues. The germline V gene has CDR1 MDHEN and CDR2 SYDVKM. With 7 bases removed from V and 3 bases from J, the gap between germline ends came to 9 bases. CDR3: CASNLGYTEAFF. For the CDR3, the DNA is TGTGCCAGCAACCTAGGGTACACTGAAGCTTTCTTT.

The chain has TRBV18 and TRBJ2-3; D gene uncertain. Per germline, CDR1 KGHSH and CDR2 LQKENI. Trimming stripped 2 bases from V and 6 bases from J, with 6 bases between. There are 12 residues in the CDR3. CDR3 nucleotide sequence: TGTGCCAGCTCACCAGGTAAGGATACGCAGTATTTT. It is translated as CASSPGKDTQYF. Together with reference TRBV18 and TRBJ2-3, the CDR3 gives the full variable domain: NAGVMQNPRHLVRRRGQEARLRCSPMKGHSHVYWYRQLPEEGLKFMVYLQKENIIDESGMPKERFSAEFPKEGPSILRIQQVVRGDSAAYFCASSPGKDTQYFGPGTRLTVL.

Turning to this clone: One end of the junction does not line up with germline, which may come from a read error. V gene TRBV7-7 combines with J gene TRBJ2-1, with D perhaps TRBD1 or TRBD2 (5 bases each). CDR3 length equals 14 residues. Germline lookup yields CDR1 SSHAT and CDR2 FNYEAQ (reference sequence). The CDR3 DNA follows: TGTGCTAGCAGCTTAGGGGAGCCCTACAATGAGCAGTTCTTC. Translation: CASSLGEPYNEQFF.

This sequence joins TRBV30 and TRBJ1-4; TRBD1 is a possible D gene (6 bases). CDR3 length equals 15 residues. Germline V CDR1 and CDR2: GTSNPN, SVGIG (reference sequence). Between the trimmed V and J ends, which lost 1 base and 4 bases, there was a span of 13 bases. The CDR3 bases are TGTGCCTGGAGTGGGGATCGGACAGTTAATGAAAAACTGTTTTTT. It translates to CAWSGDRTVNEKLFF. Together with reference TRBV30 and TRBJ1-4, the CDR3 gives the full variable domain: SQTIHQWPATLVQPVGSPLSLECTVEGTSNPNLYWYRQAAGRGLQLLFYSVGIGQISSEVPQNLSASRPQDRQFILSSKKLLLSDSGFYLCAWSGDRTVNEKLFFGSGTQLSVL.

The chain has TRBV5-6 and TRBJ2-2; D remains unclear. Trimming took off 0 bases at V and 8 bases at J, with 5 bases between the two ends. This CDR3 spans 12 amino acids. CDR1 and CDR2 (germline): SGHDT, YYEEEE. The CDR3 protein is CASSLDLGELFF. As DNA, the CDR3 is TGTGCCAGCAGCTTGGATCTTGGGGAGCTGTTTTTT.

The chain couples TRBV3-1 (or the pseudogene TRBV3-2) to TRBJ1-2, with 8 bases that match TRBD1. The V and J ends lost 0 bases and 7 bases, in that order; junction bases with no gene match: 10. This CDR3 has 16 amino acids. The germline V gene has CDR1 LGHDT and CDR2 YNNKEL (reference sequence). In DNA form, the CDR3 reads TGTGCCAGCAGCCAAGATTGTCCGGACAGGGAGGGTGGCTACACCTTC. Translation: CASSQDCPDREGGYTF.

V usage is TRBV6-5 and J usage is TRBJ1-2, with D perhaps TRBD1 (5 bases). The CDR3 sequence is 11 residues long. V shed 8 bases and J shed 8 bases, with 12 bases lying between them. The V gene's germline CDR1 is MNHEY and CDR2 SVGAGI. CDR3 DNA sequence: TGTGCCAGCGGGACCTGGGAGGGCTACACCTTC. Translation: CASGTWEGYTF.

The chain carries TRBV7-9 and TRBJ1-6; perhaps TRBD1 as D (5 bases). The CDR3 extends over 18 amino acids. Trimming cost V 4 bases and J 4 bases, with 20 bases left between them. CDR1 SEHNR and CDR2 FQNEAQ come from the germline V gene (reference sequence). The CDR3 DNA is TGTGCCAGCAGCTACCCTATTGTGGGACGTCGGTATAATTCACCCCTCCACTTT. Protein sequence: CASSYPIVGRRYNSPLHF. Looking up the rest from reference TRBV7-9 and TRBJ1-6 gives the full variable domain: DTGVSQNPRHKITKRGQNVTFRCDPISEHNRLYWYRQTLGQGPEFLTYFQNEAQLEKSRLLSDRFSAERPKGSFSTLEIQRTEQGDSAMYLCASSYPIVGRRYNSPLHFGNGTRLTVT.

The V call is TRBV30, the J call TRBJ1-2; D call uncertain. In germline, CDR1 is GTSNPN, CDR2 SVGIG (reference sequence). The V end lost 1 base, the J end lost 8 bases, and 14 bases lay between the germline ends. CDR3 size: 13 residues. CDR3 nucleotide sequence: TGTGCCTGGAGTGCCCGAGGTCTCAAAGGCTACACCTTC. Protein product: CAWSARGLKGYTF.

The DNA for the CDR3 is TGTGCCAGCAGCCACAACACTGAAGCTTTCTTT. Its protein is CASSHNTEAFF. The rearrangement joins TRBV3-1 (or the pseudogene TRBV3-2) to TRBJ1-1; D gene unclear. The CDR3 totals 11 residues. V lost 3 bases, J lost 2 bases, and 1 base lay in between. Germline CDR1 and CDR2: LGHDT and YNNKEL (reference sequence).

The chain carries TRBV6-5 and TRBJ1-4; the match to TRBD1 covers 9 bases. The CDR3 consists of 15 residues. Germline CDR1 MNHEY, CDR2 SVGAGI. V gave up 8 bases and J gave up 4 bases; unmatched junction bases: 8. CDR3 loop: CASLSQTGGNEKLFF. The CDR3 nucleotides read TGTGCCAGCTTATCCCAGACAGGGGGTAATGAAAAACTGTTTTTT.

The chain links TRBV7-6 to TRBJ1-2; 8 positions agree with TRBD1. This CDR3 is built from 16 residues. Trimming at V came to 5 bases and at J to 0 bases, leaving 8 bases not matched to a gene. Per the germline V gene, CDR1 is SGHVS and CDR2 is FNYEAQ. The CDR3 sequence: CASSPRTGTANYGYTF. DNA of the CDR3: TGTGCCAGCAGCCCCCGGACAGGGACGGCTAACTATGGCTACACCTTC.

The chain joins TRBV2 to TRBJ1-6, with D hard to call. Trimming cost V 4 bases and J 10 bases, with 14 bases left between them. Germline V gene data show CDR1 as SNHLY and CDR2 as FYNNEI. The CDR3 sequence is 14 residues long. CDR3 residues: CASSVPRSGSPLHF. The DNA of the CDR3 is TGTGCCAGCAGTGTTCCCAGGAGTGGGTCACCCCTCCACTTT. Together with reference TRBV2 and TRBJ1-6, the CDR3 gives the full variable domain: EPEVTQTPSHQVTQMGQEVILRCVPISNHLYFYWYRQILGQKVEFLVSFYNNEISEKSEIFDDQFSVERPDGSNFTLKIRSTKLEDSAMYFCASSVPRSGSPLHFGNGTRLTVT.

The rearrangement joins TRBV3-1 (or the pseudogene TRBV3-2) to TRBJ2-5; D call uncertain. The CDR3 is 15 amino acids. Germline values: CDR1 LGHDT, CDR2 YNNKEL (reference sequence). Trimming cost V 4 bases and J 4 bases, with 16 bases left between them. CDR3 bases: TGTGCCAGCAGCCCCACAACTGCACCCGGAGAGACCCAGTACTTC. Translation: CASSPTTAPGETQYF.

The chain carries TRBV7-2 and TRBJ2-5, with D possibly being TRBD1 or TRBD2 (5 bases each). The CDR3 extends over 13 amino acids. CDR1 is SGHTA and CDR2 is FQGNSA in the germline V gene. V dropped 5 bases and J dropped 5 bases, with 12 bases sitting between them. CDR3 in amino acids: CASSPGQGETQYF. CDR3 nucleotides: TGTGCCAGCAGCCCGGGGCAAGGGGAGACCCAGTACTTC.

The chain carries TRBV25-1 and TRBJ1-6; D is unresolved. V was trimmed by 2 bases and J by 6 bases, leaving 5 bases between them. Per the germline V gene, CDR1 is MGHDK and CDR2 is SYGVNS. The CDR3 covers 13 residues. The CDR3 DNA reads as TGTGCCAGCAGTGAACTATCTAATTCACCCCTCCACTTT. It encodes CASSELSNSPLHF.

This chain joins TRBV19 and TRBJ2-3; D is possibly TRBD1 or TRBD2 (6 bases each). Trimming took 6 bases from V and 1 from J, leaving 11 bases between them. Germline V gives CDR1 LNHDA, CDR2 SQIVND (reference sequence). The CDR3 is 14 amino acids. The CDR3 DNA reads TGTGCCAGTAGGACGGGGGCCCGCACAGATACGCAGTATTTT. Amino acids: CASRTGARTDTQYF. Supplemented by reference TRBV19 and TRBJ2-3, the full variable domain reads DGGITQSPKYLFRKEGQNVTLSCEQNLNHDAMYWYRQDPGQGLRLIYYSQIVNDFQKGDIAEGYSVSREKKESFPLTVTSAQKNPTAFYLCASRTGARTDTQYFGPGTRLTVL.

The chain couples TRBV18 to TRBJ1-1; D not certain. V lost 6 bases and J lost 1, with 12 bases in between. Germline values: CDR1 KGHSH, CDR2 LQKENI. The CDR3 has 14 residues. The CDR3 sequence: CASSHKGENTEAFF. The CDR3 nucleotides read TGTGCCAGCTCTCACAAGGGAGAGAACACTGAAGCTTTCTTT. The variable domain in full, with the rest retrieved from reference TRBV18 and TRBJ1-1, is NAGVMQNPRHLVRRRGQEARLRCSPMKGHSHVYWYRQLPEEGLKFMVYLQKENIIDESGMPKERFSAEFPKEGPSILRIQQVVRGDSAAYFCASSHKGENTEAFFGQGTRLTVV.

This CDR3 is CATSSDRSQPQHF. In DNA form, the CDR3 reads TGTGCCACCAGCAGTGACAGGAGTCAGCCCCAGCATTTT. The chain has TRBV15 and TRBJ1-5, with D possibly matching TRBD1 (6 bases). The germline CDR1 and CDR2 sequences are LNHNV and YYDKDF (reference sequence). The V end lost 3 bases, the J end lost 6 bases, and 9 bases lay between the germline ends. The CDR3 consists of 13 residues.

The CDR3 loop reads CASSRGYGGADEQYF. The CDR3 DNA sequence: TGCGCCAGCAGCCGAGGGTACGGGGGGGCGGACGAGCAGTACTTC. The J gene is TRBJ2-7, the V gene TRBV4-3, with TRBD2 matching over 8 bases. The CDR3 contains 15 residues. From germline, CDR1 is LGHNA and CDR2 YSLEER. The V segment lost 4 bases and the J segment 5 bases; nucleotides outside the gene matches: 10.

The chain couples TRBV6-5 to TRBJ1-1, with a possible D match to TRBD1 (5 bases). Germline V gene data show CDR1 as MNHEY and CDR2 as SVGAGI. This CDR3 has 15 residues. The ends were cut back, 2 bases at V and 2 bases at J, with 12 bases in the middle. The CDR3 region has the DNA TGTGCCAGCAGTTACGCCAGGGTACTTAACACTGAAGCTTTCTTT. Encoded protein: CASSYARVLNTEAFF.

This chain uses TRBV6-5 with TRBJ1-4; D gene uncertain. The germline CDR1 and CDR2 sequences are MNHEY and SVGAGI. The CDR3 totals 13 residues. V shed 5 bases and J shed 0 bases, with 4 bases lying between them. In DNA form, the CDR3 reads TGTGCCAGCAGTAAAACAACTAATGAAAAACTGTTTTTT. This encodes CASSKTTNEKLFF.

The chain combines TRBV5-1 with TRBJ2-4, with 8 bases matching TRBD1. J gave up 9 bases and V 2 bases, and 7 bases lay outside the gene matches. Germline V gene lookup returns CDR1 SGHRS and CDR2 YFSETQ. There are 14 residues in the CDR3. CDR3 in amino acids: CASSLRQGTGIQYF. In nucleotides, the CDR3 is TGCGCCAGCAGCTTAAGACAGGGGACCGGCATTCAGTACTTC.

This clone was seen just once. The chain joins TRBV6-5 to TRBJ1-4; D is perhaps TRBD1 (5 bases). Germline assignment: CDR1 MNHEY and CDR2 SVGAGI. The CDR3 spans 14 residues. Trimming took 5 bases from V and 5 from J, leaving 12 bases between them. CDR3 sequence: CASSSRDVNEKLFF. DNA of the CDR3: TGTGCCAGCAGTAGCCGGGACGTCAATGAAAAACTGTTTTTT.

V and J are TRBV19 and TRBJ1-5; D gene unclear. CDR3 size: 15 residues. V was pared by 6 bases and J by 3 bases, with 15 bases between. The germline CDR1 and CDR2 sequences are LNHDA and SQIVND (reference sequence). The CDR3 sequence is CASRSRQVDNQPQHF. CDR3 DNA sequence: TGTGCCAGTAGGTCCCGGCAGGTTGACAATCAGCCCCAGCATTTT.

The V gene is TRBV4-1, the J gene TRBJ2-1; D gene uncertain. Germline CDR1 and CDR2: MGHRA and YSYEKL. CDR3 length equals 16 residues. V dropped 4 bases and J dropped 0 bases, with 13 bases sitting between them. CDR3 residues: CASSPDGASSYNEQFF. The CDR3 DNA reads as TGCGCCAGCAGCCCCGATGGAGCTAGCTCCTACAATGAGCAGTTCTTC.

The rearrangement uses TRBV11-3 and TRBJ1-1; D not certain. V lost 1 base and J 8 bases, leaving 11 bases between the germline ends. This CDR3 region has 13 residues. Germline lookup yields CDR1 SGHNT and CDR2 YENEEA. The CDR3 sequence: CASSLGRISEAFF. For the CDR3, the DNA is TGTGCCAGCAGCTTAGGACGGATATCCGAAGCTTTCTTT. The full variable domain, rest sourced from reference TRBV11-3 and TRBJ1-1, is EAGVVQSPRYKIIEKKQPVAFWCNPISGHNTLYWYLQNLGQGPELLIRYENEEAVDDSQLPKDRFSAERLKGVDSTLKIQPAELGDSAVYLCASSLGRISEAFFGQGTRLTVV.

The rearrangement links TRBV7-8 to TRBJ1-5; D possibly corresponds to TRBD1 (5 bases). The CDR3 is 14 residues long. V dropped 2 bases and J dropped 7 bases, with 12 bases sitting between them. Germline CDR1 and CDR2: SGHVS and FQNEAQ. Written as DNA, the CDR3 is TGTGCCAGCAGCTTACATGGGGCCCGCCAGCCCCAGCATTTT. Residues: CASSLHGARQPQHF.

This chain uses TRBV9 with TRBJ2-3; perhaps TRBD2 as D (6 bases). The V gene's germline CDR1 is SGDLS and CDR2 YYNGEE. This CDR3 region has 14 residues. Trimming cost V 1 base and J 1 base, with 7 bases left between them. The CDR3 loop is CASSVRGGTDTQYF. CDR3 nucleotide sequence: TGTGCCAGCAGCGTACGCGGGGGCACAGATACGCAGTATTTT. The full variable domain, with the rest looked up from reference TRBV9 and TRBJ2-3, is DSGVTQTPKHLITATGQRVTLRCSPRSGDLSVYWYQQSLDQGLQFLIQYYNGEERAKGNILERFSAQQFPDLHSELNLSSLELGDSALYFCASSVRGGTDTQYFGPGTRLTVL.

This clone was found once. The chain links TRBV12-3 or TRBV12-4 to TRBJ2-2; no reliable D call. There are 13 residues in the CDR3. V lost 1 base and J lost 8, with 8 bases in between. The CDR3 region is CASSLVGRGELFF. The CDR3 nucleotides are TGTGCCAGCAGTTTAGTGGGTAGGGGGGAGCTGTTTTTT.

The V gene is TRBV6-5, the J gene TRBJ1-4; D unresolved. With 4 bases removed from V and 3 bases from J, the gap between germline ends came to 6 bases. This CDR3 region has 13 residues. Germline-derived CDR1 and CDR2 are MNHEY and SVGAGI. The DNA of the CDR3 is TGTGCCAGCAGTTCATGGGCTAATGAAAAACTGTTTTTT. Residues: CASSSWANEKLFF.